These T cell receptor beta chains were read from a single sample in a study of T cells in Graves' hyperthyroidism and ophthalmopathy. TCRdb passed the multiplex PCR reads through MiXCR, listing each CDR3 protein once. This sample carries 400,000 to 500,000 distinct CDR3 sequences, around 15% of them seen once, and the ten largest clones take around 17%. Sequenced input: blood. The source of these receptors is a woman younger than 35 with Graves' hyperthyroidism. The CDR3 runs from the conserved cysteine through the conserved F or W.

j_gene | len | v_gene | CDR3aa
TRBJ1-2 | 14 | TRBV3-1 | CASSSGRVTYGYTF
TRBJ1-1 | 14 | TRBV28 | CASSLYGPNTEAFF
TRBJ2-2 | 15 | TRBV9 | CASSGGLAFTGELFF
TRBJ1-2 | 13 | TRBV30 | CAWRGDYAGGYTF
TRBJ2-3 | 14 | TRBV19 | CATMGQGAPDTQYF
TRBJ1-3 | 13 | TRBV11-2 | CASSPFTGDTIYF
TRBJ2-2 | 16 | TRBV7-3 | CASSDLRGPNTGELFF
TRBJ1-5 | 18 | TRBV7-2 | CASSLGAGRVYSNQPQHF
TRBJ2-7 | 16 | TRBV12-3/TRBV12-4 | CASSSPPGHHSYEQYF
TRBJ2-7 | 12 | TRBV27 | CASSLFSYEQYF
TRBJ2-7 | 15 | TRBV27 | CASETGAGGTYEQYF
TRBJ1-2 | 14 | TRBV3-1 | CASSQGPDLHGYTF
TRBJ2-1 | 13 | TRBV24-1 | CATRGGTYDEQFF
TRBJ1-2 | 15 | TRBV7-2 | CASSLHGPNPYGYTF
TRBJ1-6 | 16 | TRBV11-2 | CASSLTGATYNSPLHF
TRBJ2-5 | 12 | TRBV5-8 | CASSLEVPTQYF
TRBJ2-3 | 15 | TRBV5-1 | CASSLEVPTTDTQYF
TRBJ1-4 | 14 | TRBV2 | CASRLDSFNEKLFF
TRBJ1-1 | 13 | TRBV10-3 | CAIRTSGNTEAFF
TRBJ1-6 | 13 | TRBV3-1 | CASSQVGNSPLHF
TRBJ2-1 | 22 | TRBV12-3/TRBV12-4 | CASSLVGLAGGPGGRGYNEQFF
TRBJ2-6 | 15 | TRBV12-3/TRBV12-4 | CASSPGSSGANVLTF
TRBJ2-1 | 13 | TRBV6-2/TRBV6-3 | CASSRALGDEQFF
TRBJ1-3 | 15 | TRBV3-1 | CASRLQGPSGNTIYF
TRBJ2-3 | 16 | TRBV6-6 | CASSYSSLGGTDTQYF
TRBJ1-6 | 14 | TRBV6-5 | CATVPVGHNSPLHF
TRBJ1-2 | 12 | TRBV12-3/TRBV12-4 | CASSLPSYGYTF
TRBJ2-1 | 15 | TRBV20-1 | CSARVGTSGDNEQFF
TRBJ1-3 | 16 | TRBV2 | CASTEWRQGGGNTIYF
TRBJ1-5 | 16 | TRBV4-1 | CASSQLDRGSNQPQHF
TRBJ1-6 | 14 | TRBV7-7 | CASSLDGGNSPLHF
- | 15 | TRBV20-1 | CSATGLAGDADTQHF
TRBJ2-5 | 14 | TRBV12-3/TRBV12-4 | CASSRGQYQETQYF
TRBJ2-3 | 16 | TRBV27 | CATSSRALIDSDTQYF
TRBJ1-6 | 13 | TRBV29-1 | CSVRDRDSSPLHF
TRBJ1-1 | 13 | TRBV2 | CASSKGEGTEAFF
TRBJ2-1 | 15 | TRBV3-1 | CASSQGNRGAFEQFF